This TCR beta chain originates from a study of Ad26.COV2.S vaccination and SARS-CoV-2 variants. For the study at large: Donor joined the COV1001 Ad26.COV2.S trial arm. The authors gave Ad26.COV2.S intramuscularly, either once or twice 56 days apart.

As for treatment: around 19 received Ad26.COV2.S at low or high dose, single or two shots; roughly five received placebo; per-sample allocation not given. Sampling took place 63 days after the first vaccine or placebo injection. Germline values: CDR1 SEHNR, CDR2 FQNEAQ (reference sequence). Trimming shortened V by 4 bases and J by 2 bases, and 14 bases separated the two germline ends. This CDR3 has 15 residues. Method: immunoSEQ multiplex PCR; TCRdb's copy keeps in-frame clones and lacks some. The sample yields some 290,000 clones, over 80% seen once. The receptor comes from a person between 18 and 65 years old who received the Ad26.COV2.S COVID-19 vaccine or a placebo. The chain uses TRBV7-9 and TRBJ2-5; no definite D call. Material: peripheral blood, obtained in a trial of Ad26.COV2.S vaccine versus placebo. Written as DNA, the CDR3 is TGTGCCAGCAGCTCAGTGGGATCAGCACAAGAGACCCAGTACTTC. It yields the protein CASSSVGSAQETQYF.